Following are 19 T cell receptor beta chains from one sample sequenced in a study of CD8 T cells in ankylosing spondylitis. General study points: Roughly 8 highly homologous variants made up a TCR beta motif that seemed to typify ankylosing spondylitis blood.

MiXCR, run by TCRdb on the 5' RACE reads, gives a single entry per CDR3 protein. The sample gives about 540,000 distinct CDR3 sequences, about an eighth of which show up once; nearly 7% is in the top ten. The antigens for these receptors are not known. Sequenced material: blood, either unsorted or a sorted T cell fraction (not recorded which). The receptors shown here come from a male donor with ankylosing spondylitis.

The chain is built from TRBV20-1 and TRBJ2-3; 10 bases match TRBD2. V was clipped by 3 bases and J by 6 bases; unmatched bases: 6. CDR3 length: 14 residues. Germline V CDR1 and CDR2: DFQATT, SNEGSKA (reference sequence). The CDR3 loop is CSARSSGSEDTQYF. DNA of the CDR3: TGCAGTGCTAGGTCTAGCGGGAGCGAGGATACGCAGTATTTT.

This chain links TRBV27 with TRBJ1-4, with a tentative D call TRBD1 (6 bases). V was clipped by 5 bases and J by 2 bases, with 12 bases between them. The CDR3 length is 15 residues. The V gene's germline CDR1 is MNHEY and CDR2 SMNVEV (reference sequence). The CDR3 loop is CASSPQGNTNEKLFF. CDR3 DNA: TGTGCCAGCAGTCCCCAGGGGAACACTAATGAAAAACTGTTTTTT.

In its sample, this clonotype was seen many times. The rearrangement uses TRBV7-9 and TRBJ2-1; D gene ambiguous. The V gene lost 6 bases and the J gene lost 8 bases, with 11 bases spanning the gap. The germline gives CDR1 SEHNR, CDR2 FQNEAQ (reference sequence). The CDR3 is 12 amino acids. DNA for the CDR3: TGTGCCAGCAGGCCTACCGGCGATGAGCAGTTCTTC. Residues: CASRPTGDEQFF.

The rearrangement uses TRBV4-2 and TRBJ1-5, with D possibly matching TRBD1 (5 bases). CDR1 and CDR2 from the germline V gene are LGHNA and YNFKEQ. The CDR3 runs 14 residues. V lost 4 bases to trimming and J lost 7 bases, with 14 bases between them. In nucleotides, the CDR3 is TGTGCCAGCAGCCCCGTCGGAGGGGTCCAGCCCCAGCATTTT. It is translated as CASSPVGGVQPQHF.

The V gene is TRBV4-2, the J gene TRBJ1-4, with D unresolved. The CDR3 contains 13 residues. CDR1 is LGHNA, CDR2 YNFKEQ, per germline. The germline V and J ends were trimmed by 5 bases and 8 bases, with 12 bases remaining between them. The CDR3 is CASSKKGGEKLFF. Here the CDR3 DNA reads TGTGCCAGCAGCAAGAAGGGAGGGGAAAAACTGTTTTTT.

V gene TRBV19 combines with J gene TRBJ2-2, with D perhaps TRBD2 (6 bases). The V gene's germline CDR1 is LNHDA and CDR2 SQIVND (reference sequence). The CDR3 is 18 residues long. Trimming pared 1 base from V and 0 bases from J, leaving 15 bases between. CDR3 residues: CASSIAEDYLPNTGELFF. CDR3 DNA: TGTGCCAGTAGTATAGCAGAGGACTACCTCCCGAACACCGGGGAGCTGTTTTTT.

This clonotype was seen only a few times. DNA of the CDR3: TGTGCCAGCAGCCTGACAATGACTAATGAAAAACTGTTTTTT. This sequence encodes CASSLTMTNEKLFF. The chain has TRBV7-9 and TRBJ1-4, with D hard to call. V was shortened by 5 bases and J by 2 bases, with 9 bases between the two germline ends. CDR1 is SEHNR, CDR2 FQNEAQ, per germline (reference sequence). The length of the CDR3 is 14 residues.

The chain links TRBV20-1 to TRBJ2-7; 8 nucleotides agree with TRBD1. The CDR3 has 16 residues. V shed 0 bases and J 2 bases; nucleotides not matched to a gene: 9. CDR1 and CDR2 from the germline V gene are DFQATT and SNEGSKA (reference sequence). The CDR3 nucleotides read TGCAGTGCTAGAGATCAGGGGGCGCGGAGTACCTACGAGCAGTACTTC. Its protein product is CSARDQGARSTYEQYF.

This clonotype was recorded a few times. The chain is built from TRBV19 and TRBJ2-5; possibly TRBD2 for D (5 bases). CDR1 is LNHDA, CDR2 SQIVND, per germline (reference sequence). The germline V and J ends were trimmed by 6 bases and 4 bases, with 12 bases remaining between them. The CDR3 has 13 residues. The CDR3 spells CASSDRRGETQYF. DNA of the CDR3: TGTGCCAGTAGCGATCGTCGGGGAGAGACCCAGTACTTC.

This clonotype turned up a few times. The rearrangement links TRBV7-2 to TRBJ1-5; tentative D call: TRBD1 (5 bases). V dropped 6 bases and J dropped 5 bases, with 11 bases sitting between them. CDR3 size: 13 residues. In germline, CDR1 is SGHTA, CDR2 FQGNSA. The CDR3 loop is CASRGRGDQPQHF. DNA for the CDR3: TGTGCCAGCAGAGGGAGGGGCGATCAGCCCCAGCATTTT.

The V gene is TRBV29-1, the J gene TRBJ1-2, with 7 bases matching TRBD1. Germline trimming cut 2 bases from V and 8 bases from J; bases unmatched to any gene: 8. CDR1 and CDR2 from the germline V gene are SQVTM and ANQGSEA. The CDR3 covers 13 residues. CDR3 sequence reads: CSVESQGGLGYTF. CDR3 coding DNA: TGCAGCGTTGAATCTCAGGGGGGGCTCGGCTACACCTTC.

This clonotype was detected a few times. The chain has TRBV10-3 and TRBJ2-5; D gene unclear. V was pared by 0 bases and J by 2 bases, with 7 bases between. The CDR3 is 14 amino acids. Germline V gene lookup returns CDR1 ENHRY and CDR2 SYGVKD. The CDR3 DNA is TGTGCCATCAGTGAGTCTCTAGGTCAAGAGACCCAGTACTTC. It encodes CAISESLGQETQYF.

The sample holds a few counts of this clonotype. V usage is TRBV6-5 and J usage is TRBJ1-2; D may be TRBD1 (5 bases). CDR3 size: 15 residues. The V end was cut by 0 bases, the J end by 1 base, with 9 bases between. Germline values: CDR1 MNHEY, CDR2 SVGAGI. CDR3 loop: CASSYSGDGNYGYTF. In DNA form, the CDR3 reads TGTGCCAGCAGTTACTCTGGGGACGGTAACTATGGCTACACCTTC.

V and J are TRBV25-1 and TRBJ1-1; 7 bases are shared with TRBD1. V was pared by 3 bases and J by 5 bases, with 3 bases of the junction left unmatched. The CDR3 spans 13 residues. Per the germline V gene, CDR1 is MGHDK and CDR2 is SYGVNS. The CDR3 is CASSDQGGTEAFF. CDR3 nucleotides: TGTGCCAGCAGTGACCAGGGGGGGACTGAAGCTTTCTTT.

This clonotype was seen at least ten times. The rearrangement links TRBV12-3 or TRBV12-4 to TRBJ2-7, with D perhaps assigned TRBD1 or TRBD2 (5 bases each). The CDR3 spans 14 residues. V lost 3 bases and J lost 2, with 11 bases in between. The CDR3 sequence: CASSFIQGPYEQYF. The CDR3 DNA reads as TGTGCCAGCAGTTTCATCCAGGGACCCTACGAGCAGTACTTC.

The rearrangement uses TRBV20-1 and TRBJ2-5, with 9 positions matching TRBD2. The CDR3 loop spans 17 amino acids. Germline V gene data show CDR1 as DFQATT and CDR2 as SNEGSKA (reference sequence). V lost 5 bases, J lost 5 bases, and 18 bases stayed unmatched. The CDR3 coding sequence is TGCAGTGCTGTAGCGGGAGAGGCTATCGGTGGGATGGAGACCCAGTACTTC. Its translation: CSAVAGEAIGGMETQYF.

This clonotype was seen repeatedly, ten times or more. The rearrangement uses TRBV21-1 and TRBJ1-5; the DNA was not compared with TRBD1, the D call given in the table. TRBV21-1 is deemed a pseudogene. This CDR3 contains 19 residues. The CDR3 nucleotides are TGTGCCAGCAGCACCCCCCGGGGGTATGGAACGTCCCGGAATCAGCCCCAGCATTTT. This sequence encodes CASSTPRGYGTSRNQPQHF.

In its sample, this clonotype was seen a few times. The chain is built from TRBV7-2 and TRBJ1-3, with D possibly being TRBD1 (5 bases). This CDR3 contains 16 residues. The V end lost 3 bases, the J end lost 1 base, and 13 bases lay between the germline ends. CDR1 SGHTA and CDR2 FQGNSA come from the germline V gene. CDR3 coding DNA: TGTGCCAGCAGCTTTACTGGGGGATATTCTGGAAACACCATATATTTT. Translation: CASSFTGGYSGNTIYF.

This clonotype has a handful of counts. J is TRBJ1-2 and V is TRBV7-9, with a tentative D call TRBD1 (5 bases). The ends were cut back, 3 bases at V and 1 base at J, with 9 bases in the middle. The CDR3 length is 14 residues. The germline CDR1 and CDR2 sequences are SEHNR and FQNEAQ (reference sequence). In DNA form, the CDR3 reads TGTGCCAGCAGCTTTGCACAGGTTAACTATGGCTACACCTTC. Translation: CASSFAQVNYGYTF.